This is a list of T cell receptor beta chains from one sample in a study of CD8 T cells in Susac syndrome. MiXCR, applied by TCRdb to the immunoSEQ multiplex PCR reads, yields one record per CDR3 protein. The profile shows about 90,000 distinct CDR3 sequences, 95% to 96% of them singletons. The sequencing input was CD8+ T cells from PBMCs. The receptors come from a human donor with Susac syndrome. Each CDR3 is given with its conserved first and last residue. A D gene is named only where the DNA matches it firmly. Size is omitted from some rows. Given values are once, few, many or a class for expanded clones.

j_gene	d_gene	v_gene	len	abundance	CDR3nt	CDR3aa
TRBJ2-7	-	TRBV20-1	11	-	TGCAGTGCTCGGAGGACGGAGGAGCAGTACTTC	CSARRTEEQYF
TRBJ1-2	-	TRBV7-9	13	-	TGTGCCAGCAGCTTAGTTTACGCTGATGGCTACACCTTC	CASSLVYADGYTF
TRBJ1-1	TRBD1	TRBV4-3	14	-	TGCGCCAGCAGCCAACGACAGGGGAACACTGAAGCTTTCTTT	CASSQRQGNTEAFF
TRBJ1-3	TRBD1	TRBV4-1	14	medium-sized	TGCGCCAGCAGCCAAGATGACAGGGCGGACACCATATATTTT	CASSQDDRADTIYF
TRBJ1-2	-	TRBV4-3	15	-	TGCGCCAGCAGCCAAGACAAGGGACTATACTATGGCTACACCTTC	CASSQDKGLYYGYTF
TRBJ2-7	-	TRBV7-9	14	-	TGTGCCAGCAGCTCTCCCCTAGTCCCCTACGAGCAGTACTTC	CASSSPLVPYEQYF
TRBJ2-7	-	TRBV6-4	13	-	TGTGCCAGCAGCCGGAGGGCAGGGTACGAGCAGTACTTC	CASSRRAGYEQYF
TRBJ1-4	-	TRBV30	15	-	TGTGCCTGGAGTGCCGGTGGGATAGGTCGCGAAAAACTGTTTTTT	CAWSAGGIGREKLFF
TRBJ2-3	-	TRBV4-1	15	-	TGCGCCAGCAGCCAAGCCAGCGGAAGGACAGATACGCAGTATTTT	CASSQASGRTDTQYF
TRBJ1-1	TRBD1	TRBV5-1	16	-	TGCGCCAGCAGCTCAGGACAGGGGCACCGGGACACTGAAGCTTTCTTT	CASSSGQGHRDTEAFF
TRBJ2-3	-	TRBV2	14	once	TGTGCCAGCAGGGGCCAGACCTTCACAGATACGCAGTATTTT	CASRGQTFTDTQYF
TRBJ1-1	-	TRBV20-1	14	once	TGCAGTGCTAGAGATTTGGGACACAACACTGAAGCTTTCTTT	CSARDLGHNTEAFF
TRBJ1-1	-	TRBV7-9	13	-	TGTGCCAGCAGCTTCGACAAGAACACTGAAGCTTTCTTT	CASSFDKNTEAFF
TRBJ1-5	-	TRBV11-2	14	-	TGTGCCAGCAGCTTAGGGGGACCGAATCAGCCCCAGCATTTT	CASSLGGPNQPQHF
TRBJ1-6	-	TRBV3-1	14	-	TGTGCCAGCAGCCTCGGACGACCTAATTCACCCCTCCACTTT	CASSLGRPNSPLHF
TRBJ2-6	-	TRBV20-1	15	-	TGCAGTGCTAGTGGACGTGAGACTGGGGCCAACGTCCTGACTTTC	CSASGRETGANVLTF
TRBJ1-4	-	TRBV20-1	11	-	TGCAGTGCTAGAAACCCGGAAAAACTGTTTTTT	CSARNPEKLFF
TRBJ2-7	-	TRBV7-2	13	once	TGTGCCAGCAGCTTCACAGGGACCTACGAGCAGTACTTC	CASSFTGTYEQYF
TRBJ2-5	-	TRBV20-1	14	-	TGCAGTGCTAGAGAGGGCAGGGGCCAAGAGACCCAGTACTTC	CSAREGRGQETQYF
TRBJ1-2	TRBD1	TRBV9	15	once	TGTGCCAGCAGCGAGGGGGGACAGGGCTTCTATGGCTACACCTTC	CASSEGGQGFYGYTF
TRBJ2-1	-	TRBV20-1	13	-	TGCAGTGCTAGAACAGGGTACTACAATGAGCAGTTCTTC	CSARTGYYNEQFF
TRBJ2-7	TRBD1	TRBV20-1	15	-	TGCAGTGCTACGCTTGGGACAGGCCTTACCTACGAGCAGTACTTC	CSATLGTGLTYEQYF
TRBJ2-7	-	TRBV6-6	11	-	TGTGCCAGCAGAGCAGGGTACGAGCAGTACTTC	CASRAGYEQYF
TRBJ1-3	-	TRBV29-1	14	-	TGCAGCGTGGTCATTCAGGGGTCCGGAAACACCATATATTTT	CSVVIQGSGNTIYF
TRBJ1-1	TRBD1	TRBV12-3/TRBV12-4	14	-	TGTGCCAGCACCCGGACAGGGGTTGACACTGAAGCTTTCTTT	CASTRTGVDTEAFF
TRBJ2-7	-	TRBV4-3	14	-	TGCGCCAGCAGCCAAGAGACAGGTCCGGGCGAGCAGTACTTC	CASSQETGPGEQYF
TRBJ2-7	-	TRBV6-2/TRBV6-3	12	-	TGTGCCAGCAGTTACTCGGTCTACGAGCAGTACTTC	CASSYSVYEQYF
TRBJ1-6	TRBD1	TRBV9	15	-	TGTGCCAGCAGCACCCTGGACAGGGGACAGTCACCCCTCCACTTT	CASSTLDRGQSPLHF
TRBJ2-1	TRBD2	TRBV9	14	-	TGTGCCAGCAGCGCGGGGGGACCCTCCAATGAGCAGTTCTTC	CASSAGGPSNEQFF
TRBJ2-1	-	TRBV30	14	-	TGTGCCTGGAGTGTATCGGGATTCATCAATGAGCAGTTCTTC	CAWSVSGFINEQFF
TRBJ2-7	TRBD1	TRBV29-1	15	-	TGCAGCGCGATGAGGGGGACAGGGGTTTTCTACGAGCAGTACTTC	CSAMRGTGVFYEQYF
TRBJ1-1	-	TRBV30	13	-	TGTGCCTGGAGTGTAGGCGGCACCGGAGAAGCTTTCTTT	CAWSVGGTGEAFF
TRBJ1-6	TRBD1	TRBV27	16	-	TGTGCCAGCAGTTTAAACCGACAGGGGGTAGGGTCACCCCTCCACTTT	CASSLNRQGVGSPLHF
TRBJ1-4	-	TRBV29-1	15	-	TGCAGCGTAGCTGGTCGGGGGACGGGGAGTGAAAAACTGTTTTTT	CSVAGRGTGSEKLFF
TRBJ1-3	-	TRBV18	18	-	TGTGCCAGCTCACCACTCGGAGTTTCGAGGGGACGTGGAAACACCATATATTTT	CASSPLGVSRGRGNTIYF
TRBJ2-7	-	TRBV20-1	11	-	TGCAGTGCCCCCCGGGACTACGAGCAGTACTTC	CSAPRDYEQYF
TRBJ2-5	-	TRBV7-9	14	-	TGTGCCAGCAGGGGACCGGGGATGCAAGAGACCCAGTACTTC	CASRGPGMQETQYF
TRBJ1-1	TRBD1	TRBV20-1	13	-	TGCAGTGCAACCCCGACAGGGAGCACTGAAGCTTTCTTT	CSATPTGSTEAFF
TRBJ2-2	-	TRBV3-1	13	-	TGTGCCAGTAACTTGGGGGACACCGGGGAGCTGTTTTTT	CASNLGDTGELFF
TRBJ2-7	TRBD1	TRBV5-6	14	few	TGTGCCAGCAGCCCCGGGACAGTGATCTACGAGCAGTACTTC	CASSPGTVIYEQYF
TRBJ2-6	-	TRBV20-1	21	-	TGCAGTGCTAGAGAACGTGCGGTTGGCCTCGGGGCTCTTGGTGGGGCCAACGTCCTGACTTTC	CSARERAVGLGALGGANVLTF
TRBJ1-6	TRBD1	TRBV3-1	15	-	TGTGCCAGCAGCCAAGGACAGGGTCTTAATTCACCCCTCCACTTT	CASSQGQGLNSPLHF
TRBJ1-4	TRBD1	TRBV20-1	16	-	TGCAGTGCTAGCCCCGGGTCGACAGGGAGGAGTGAAAAACTGTTTTTT	CSASPGSTGRSEKLFF
TRBJ2-7	-	TRBV20-1	14	-	TGCAGTGCCAAACCCGGGACTTCTAACTACGAGCAGTACTTC	CSAKPGTSNYEQYF
TRBJ2-7	-	TRBV18	12	few	TGTGCCAGCTCACCGCGACGGGGCGAGCAGTACTTC	CASSPRRGEQYF
TRBJ1-2	TRBD1	TRBV20-1	12	-	TGCAGTGCTACGGGACAGGGGTATGGCTACACCTTC	CSATGQGYGYTF
TRBJ2-1	TRBD2	TRBV30	15	-	TGTGCCTGGAGTGCCAAGCGGGGGGGCACGAATGAGCAGTTCTTC	CAWSAKRGGTNEQFF
TRBJ2-7	-	TRBV24-1	13	-	TGTGCCACCAGTAAACAACAGGGTTACGAGCAGTACTTC	CATSKQQGYEQYF